This is a list of T cell receptor beta chains from one sample in a study of T cell repertoires in cytomegalovirus infection. MiXCR, run by TCRdb on the reads, gives a single entry per CDR3 protein. The sample shows 310,000 or so distinct CDR3 sequences, roughly a tenth of them seen only once. The material sequenced was PBMCs. Every receptor here comes from a human donor in good health (CMV status not recorded). Some clones in this sample may be carry-over from other donors' samples. Each CDR3 is given with its conserved first and last residue.

V: TRBV2
J: TRBJ2-1
length: 14
CDR3: CASVYGLPQGEQFF

V: TRBV6-6
J: TRBJ2-2
length: 16
CDR3: CASSYEQGARTGELFF

V: TRBV29-1
J: TRBJ2-3
length: 14
CDR3: CSVREGTSGDTQYF

V: TRBV14
J: TRBJ2-1
length: 18
CDR3: CASSPFLASGASYNEQFF

V: TRBV18
J: TRBJ1-6
length: 15
CDR3: CASSPSGSPNSPLHF

V: TRBV7-2
J: TRBJ2-4
length: 18
CDR3: CASSLGFSGENQGNIQYF

V: TRBV20-1
J: TRBJ2-4
length: 16
CDR3: CSARDAFRTAKNIQYF

V: TRBV23-1
J: TRBJ1-5
length: 18
CDR3: CASSQSSRSGINNQPQHF

V: TRBV20-1
J: TRBJ2-3
length: 17
CDR3: CSARARDLPWDTDTQYF

V: TRBV7-9
J: TRBJ2-5
length: 14
CDR3: CASSLAGDPETQYF

V: TRBV24-1
J: TRBJ2-6
length: 18
CDR3: CATSDPFYNGSGANVLTF

V: TRBV29-1
J: TRBJ2-2
length: 13
CDR3: CSACPDSTGELFF

V: TRBV7-9
J: TRBJ2-1
length: 15
CDR3: CASSRLAGGYNEQFF

V: TRBV4-2
J: TRBJ1-2
length: 18
CDR3: CASSQVRQRDSVSGGYTF

V: TRBV28
J: TRBJ2-7
length: 16
CDR3: CASSLETSGGAYEQYF

V: TRBV6-4
J: TRBJ2-3
length: 14
CDR3: CASSDSGESDTQYF

V: TRBV7-8
J: TRBJ1-1
length: 15
CDR3: CASSLEGGVNTEAFF

V: TRBV28
J: TRBJ1-4
length: 18
CDR3: CASSLWGRGQGTNEKLFF

V: TRBV27
J: TRBJ2-2
length: 16
CDR3: CASSFLGQGGTGELFF

V: TRBV19
J: TRBJ2-2
length: 13
CDR3: CASSIWVTGELFF

V: TRBV6-2/TRBV6-3
J: TRBJ2-1
length: 18
CDR3: CASSSSHLLADSYNEQFF

V: TRBV5-6
J: TRBJ2-5
length: 14
CDR3: CASSPVDSQETQYF

V: TRBV7-2
J: TRBJ2-5
length: 15
CDR3: CASSLVGTSRETQYF

V: TRBV7-3
J: TRBJ2-2
length: 15
CDR3: CASSSRAVNTGELFF

V: TRBV10-3
J: TRBJ2-3
length: 15
CDR3: CAISALGGNTDTQYF

V: TRBV10-3
J: TRBJ1-6
length: 16
CDR3: CAISPTTGGFDSPLHF

V: TRBV6-1
J: TRBJ2-1
length: 16
CDR3: CASNPGGGQGADEQFF

V: TRBV5-1
J: TRBJ2-7
length: 14
CDR3: CASSSAGRAYEQYF

V: TRBV6-2/TRBV6-3
J: TRBJ1-5
length: 13
CDR3: CASLGQPYQPQHF

V: TRBV14
J: TRBJ2-7
length: 17
CDR3: CASSQGLSRGERFEQYF

V: TRBV7-9
J: TRBJ1-5
length: 14
CDR3: CASSVGQRNQPQHF

V: TRBV29-1
J: TRBJ1-2
length: 13
CDR3: CSVAPERGDGYTF

V: TRBV7-9
J: TRBJ1-4
length: 16
CDR3: CASSRGQTSTNEKLFF

V: TRBV7-2
J: TRBJ1-1
length: 13
CDR3: CASSPGGRTEAFF

V: TRBV28
J: TRBJ1-1
length: 13
CDR3: CASGSSVNTEAFF

V: TRBV29-1
J: TRBJ2-7
length: 13
CDR3: CSVEEGHHYEQYF

V: TRBV4-3
J: TRBJ2-6
length: 17
CDR3: CASSQDSSGTGANVLTF

V: TRBV7-2
J: TRBJ2-7
length: 14
CDR3: CASSPVQAPYEQYF

V: TRBV25-1
J: TRBJ1-1
length: 11
CDR3: CASRMNTEAFF

V: TRBV28
J: TRBJ2-1
length: 15
CDR3: CASSFTPNSYNEQFF

V: TRBV29-1
J: TRBJ1-2
length: 13
CDR3: CSVMTGGGSGYTF

V: TRBV5-4
J: TRBJ2-1
length: 13
CDR3: CASSLAGGMEQFF

V: TRBV20-1
J: TRBJ1-2
length: 15
CDR3: CSARGDARNNYGYTF

V: TRBV5-6
J: TRBJ1-5
length: 14
CDR3: CASSLADRNQPQHF